These 9 T cell receptor beta chains were sequenced from one sample in a study of CD8 T cells in ankylosing spondylitis. TCRdb reanalysed the 5' RACE reads using MiXCR and keeps one entry per CDR3 protein. This table holds 250,000 to 350,000 distinct CDR3 sequences, around 18% found once. The material sequenced was blood, either unsorted or a sorted T cell fraction (not recorded which). These receptors were collected from a male donor with ankylosing spondylitis or in good health (not recorded which).

This clonotype was picked up a small number of times. J is TRBJ2-2 and V is TRBV5-1, with D possibly being TRBD1 or TRBD2 (6 bases each). Germline-derived CDR1 and CDR2 are SGHRS and YFSETQ. CDR3 length: 16 residues. V was clipped by 0 bases and J by 2 bases, with 11 bases between them. Written as DNA, the CDR3 is TGCGCCAGCAGCTTGGAGGGGGGACCAAACACCGGGGAGCTGTTTTTT. Translating it yields CASSLEGGPNTGELFF.

This clonotype appeared many times. V usage is TRBV5-1 and J usage is TRBJ2-3, with 8 positions matching TRBD2. Germline V gene sequence: CDR1 SGHRS, CDR2 YFSETQ. This CDR3 spans 15 amino acids. Germline trimming cut 4 bases from V and 2 bases from J; bases unmatched to any gene: 6. DNA of the CDR3: TGCGCCAGCAGCCAAGCGGGAGCTAACACAGATACGCAGTATTTT. This codes for CASSQAGANTDTQYF.

This chain links TRBV5-1 with TRBJ2-2, with 12 bases matching TRBD2. The CDR3 length is 16 residues. Trimming took 5 bases from V and 1 from J; bases not matched to a gene: 3. CDR1 SGHRS and CDR2 YFSETQ come from the germline V gene. The chain's CDR3 is CASRSTSGGNTGELFF. Written as DNA, the CDR3 is TGCGCCAGCAGATCGACTAGCGGGGGGAACACCGGGGAGCTGTTTTTT. Complete variable domain (other parts from reference TRBV5-1 and TRBJ2-2): KAGVTQTPRYLIKTRGQQVTLSCSPISGHRSVSWYQQTPGQGLQFLFEYFSETQRNKGNFPGRFSGRQFSNSRSEMNVSTLELGDSALYLCASRSTSGGNTGELFFGEGSRLTVL.

The rearrangement links TRBV9 to TRBJ2-5; D may be TRBD2 (5 bases). The ends were cut back, 0 bases at V and 5 bases at J, with 11 bases in the middle. CDR3 length: 14 amino acids. Germline CDR1 reads SGDLS; CDR2 reads YYNGEE. CDR3 sequence reads: CASSVAPADETQYF. The CDR3 region has the DNA TGTGCCAGCAGCGTAGCCCCAGCGGATGAGACCCAGTACTTC. Drawing the rest from reference TRBV9 and TRBJ2-5, the complete variable domain is DSGVTQTPKHLITATGQRVTLRCSPRSGDLSVYWYQQSLDQGLQFLIQYYNGEERAKGNILERFSAQQFPDLHSELNLSSLELGDSALYFCASSVAPADETQYFGPGTRLLVL.

This clonotype was found a few times. The rearrangement uses TRBV12-3 or TRBV12-4 and TRBJ2-2; 13 nucleotides align to TRBD2. The CDR3 is 17 amino acids. The ends lost 3 bases at V and 4 bases at J; junction bases unmatched: 5. The CDR3 here is CASSFGTSGIATGELFF. CDR3 DNA: TGTGCCAGCAGTTTCGGGACTAGCGGGATTGCCACCGGGGAGCTGTTTTTT.

The chain employs TRBV27 and TRBJ1-4, with TRBD1 as a possible D gene (5 bases). CDR1 is MNHEY, CDR2 SMNVEV, per germline (reference sequence). This CDR3 has 15 amino acids. V lost 2 bases, J lost 4 bases, and 11 bases lay in between. Written as DNA, the CDR3 is TGTGCCAGCAGTTTAAGGAGAGACAGTAATGAAAAACTGTTTTTT. This codes for CASSLRRDSNEKLFF.

V gene TRBV7-8 combines with J gene TRBJ2-7, with a possible D match to TRBD1 (6 bases). V was pared by 1 base and J by 0 bases, with 16 bases between. The CDR3 is 17 amino acids. From germline, CDR1 is SGHVS and CDR2 FQNEAQ. CDR3 coding DNA: TGTGCCAGCAGCTTAGGACCGGGACAAATAAGCTCCTACGAGCAGTACGTC. It specifies CASSLGPGQISSYEQYV.

There are many counts of this clonotype. The chain employs TRBV2 and TRBJ2-1, with 10 bases fitting TRBD1. CDR3 size: 16 residues. J lost 0 bases, V lost 6 bases, and 5 bases had no gene match. CDR1 and CDR2 from the germline V gene are SNHLY and FYNNEI. DNA for the CDR3: TGTGCCAGCAGCGCTTGGACAGGGGGCTCCTACAATGAGCAGTTCTTC. Translation gives CASSAWTGGSYNEQFF.

This chain links TRBV24-1 with TRBJ2-2; weak D call: TRBD1 (6 bases). V was cut by 2 bases and J by 1 base, with 7 bases left in between. This CDR3 contains 15 residues. Per germline, CDR1 KGHDR and CDR2 SFDVKD. The CDR3 sequence is CATSDWGQNTGELFF. In nucleotides, the CDR3 is TGTGCCACCAGTGATTGGGGACAGAACACCGGGGAGCTGTTTTTT.